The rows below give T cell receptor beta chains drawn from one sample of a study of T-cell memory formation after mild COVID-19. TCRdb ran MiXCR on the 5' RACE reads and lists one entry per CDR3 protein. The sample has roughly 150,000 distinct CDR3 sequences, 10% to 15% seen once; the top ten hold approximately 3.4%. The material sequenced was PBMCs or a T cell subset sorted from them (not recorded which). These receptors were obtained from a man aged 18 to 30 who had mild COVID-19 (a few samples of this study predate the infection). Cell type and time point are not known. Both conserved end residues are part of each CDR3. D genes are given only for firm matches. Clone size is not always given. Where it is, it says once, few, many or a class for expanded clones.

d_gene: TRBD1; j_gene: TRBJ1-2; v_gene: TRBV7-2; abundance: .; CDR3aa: CASSRGAWGQDGYTF; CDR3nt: TGTGCCAGCAGCCGCGGGGCATGGGGACAGGATGGCTACACCTTC
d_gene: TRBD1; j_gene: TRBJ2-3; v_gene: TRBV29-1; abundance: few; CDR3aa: CSAGQGVSTDTQYF; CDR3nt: TGCAGTGCCGGACAGGGGGTTAGCACAGATACGCAGTATTTT
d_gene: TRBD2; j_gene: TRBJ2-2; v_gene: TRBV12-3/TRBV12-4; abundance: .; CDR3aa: CASDPSQAGGNTGELFF; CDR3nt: TGTGCCAGCGACCCCTCCCAAGCGGGGGGGAACACCGGGGAGCTGTTTTTT
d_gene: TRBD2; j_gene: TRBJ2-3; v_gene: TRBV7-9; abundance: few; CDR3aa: CASSRGGTDTQYF; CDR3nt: TGTGCCAGCAGCCGGGGGGGGACAGATACGCAGTATTTT
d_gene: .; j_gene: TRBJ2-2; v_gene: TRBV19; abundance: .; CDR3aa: CASSIGVSAGNTGELFF; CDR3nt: TGTGCCAGTAGTATTGGAGTTTCGGCAGGGAACACCGGGGAGCTGTTTTTT
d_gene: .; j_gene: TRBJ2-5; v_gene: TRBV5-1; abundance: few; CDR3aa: CASSMLQETQYF; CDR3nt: TGCGCCAGCAGCATGCTCCAAGAGACCCAGTACTTC
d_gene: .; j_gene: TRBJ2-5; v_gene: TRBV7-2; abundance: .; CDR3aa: CASSLGTTQETQYF; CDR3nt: TGTGCCAGCAGCTTAGGAACCACTCAAGAGACCCAGTACTTC
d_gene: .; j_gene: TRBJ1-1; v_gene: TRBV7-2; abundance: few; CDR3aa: CASSLWQNTEAFF; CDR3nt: TGTGCCAGCAGCTTGTGGCAGAACACTGAAGCTTTCTTT
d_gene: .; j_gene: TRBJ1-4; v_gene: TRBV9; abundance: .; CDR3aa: CASSVGRGGEKLFF; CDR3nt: TGTGCCAGCAGCGTAGGCAGGGGAGGTGAAAAACTGTTTTTT
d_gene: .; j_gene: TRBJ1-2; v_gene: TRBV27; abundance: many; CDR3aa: CASSLNDGQYGYTF; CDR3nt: TGTGCCAGCAGTTTAAACGACGGACAGTATGGCTACACCTTC
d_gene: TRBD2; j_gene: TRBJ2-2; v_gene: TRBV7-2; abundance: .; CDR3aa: CASSFSLGTSGDTGELFF; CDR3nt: TGTGCCAGCAGCTTTTCCCTCGGGACTAGCGGAGACACCGGGGAGCTGTTTTTT
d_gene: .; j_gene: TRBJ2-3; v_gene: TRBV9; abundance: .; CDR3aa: CASTLQTSSDTQYF; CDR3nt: TGTGCCAGCACCCTGCAGACTAGTTCAGATACGCAGTATTTT
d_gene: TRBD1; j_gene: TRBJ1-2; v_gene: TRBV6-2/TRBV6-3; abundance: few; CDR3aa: CASSYPGQNYGYTF; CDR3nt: TGTGCCAGCAGTTACCCGGGACAGAACTATGGCTACACCTTC
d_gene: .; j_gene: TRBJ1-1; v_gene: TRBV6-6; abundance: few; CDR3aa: CASSYSAGVYLAFF; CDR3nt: TGTGCCAGCAGTTACTCTGCCGGCGTATATTTAGCTTTCTTT
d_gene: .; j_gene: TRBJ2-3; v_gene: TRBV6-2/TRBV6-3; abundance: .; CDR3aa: CASARDHTDTQYF; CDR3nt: TGTGCCAGCGCTAGAGACCACACAGATACGCAGTATTTT
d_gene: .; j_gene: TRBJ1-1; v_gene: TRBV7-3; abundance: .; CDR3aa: CASSLDALVPEAFF; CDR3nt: TGTGCCAGCAGCTTAGACGCCTTGGTCCCTGAAGCTTTCTTT
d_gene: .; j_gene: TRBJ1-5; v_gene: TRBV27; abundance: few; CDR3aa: CASSPPGAYQPQHF; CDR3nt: TGTGCCAGCAGCCCGCCCGGGGCTTATCAGCCCCAGCATTTT
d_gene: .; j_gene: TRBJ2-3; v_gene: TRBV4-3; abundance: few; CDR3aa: CASSQDGRADTQYF; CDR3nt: TGCGCCAGCAGCCAAGACGGCAGGGCTGATACGCAGTATTTT
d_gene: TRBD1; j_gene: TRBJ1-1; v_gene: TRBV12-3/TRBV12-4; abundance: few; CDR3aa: CASREDRVGNTEAFF; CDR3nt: TGTGCCAGCAGGGAAGACAGGGTAGGGAACACTGAAGCTTTCTTT
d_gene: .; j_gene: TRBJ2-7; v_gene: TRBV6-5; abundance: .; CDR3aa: CASSRQLLSYEQYF; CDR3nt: TGTGCCAGCAGTCGGCAGTTACTTTCCTACGAGCAGTACTTC
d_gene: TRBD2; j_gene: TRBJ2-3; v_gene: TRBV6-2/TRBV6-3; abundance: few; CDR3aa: CASSRRSGGGVGDTQYF; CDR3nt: TGTGCCAGCAGCCGCCGTAGCGGGGGCGGTGTTGGAGATACGCAGTATTTT
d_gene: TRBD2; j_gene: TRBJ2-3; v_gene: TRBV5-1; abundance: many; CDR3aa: CASSSRTSGGADTQYF; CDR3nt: TGCGCCAGCAGTTCCCGGACTAGCGGGGGTGCAGATACGCAGTATTTT
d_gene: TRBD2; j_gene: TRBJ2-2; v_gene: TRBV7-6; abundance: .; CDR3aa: CASSQTGGAGTGELFF; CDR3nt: TGTGCCAGCAGCCAAACGGGGGGGGCCGGCACCGGGGAGCTGTTTTTT